Each of the 27 T cell receptor beta chains below was sequenced from the same sample in a study of blood T cell repertoires in COVID-19. Some clones are missing from TCRdb's copy, which holds only in-frame ones; the method was immunoSEQ multiplex PCR. The sample holds roughly 140,000 clones; more than 75% are singletons and the top ten take roughly 8.3%. The sample taken for sequencing was peripheral blood. Receptors originate from a woman aged 60-70 years with COVID-19, enrolled during active disease.

CDR3 protein: CASSLWGQHTDIQYF. The CDR3 nucleotides are TGTGCCAGCAGTTTATGGGGACAACATACAGACATTCAGTACTTC. The J gene is TRBJ2-4, the V gene TRBV27; D possibly corresponds to TRBD1 (6 bases). This CDR3 spans 15 amino acids. V shed 1 base and J shed 8 bases, with 15 bases lying between them. Germline CDR1 MNHEY, CDR2 SMNVEV (reference sequence).

The gene calls are TRBV9 and TRBJ1-6, with 11 bases lining up with TRBD1. The junction had 5 bases not matched to a gene; V was cut back by 3 bases and J by 9 bases. There are 15 residues in the CDR3. CDR1 and CDR2 (germline): SGDLS, YYNGEE. The CDR3 loop reads CASSAGQGASSPLHF. The CDR3 DNA is TGTGCCAGCAGCGCCGGACAGGGGGCGAGTTCACCCCTCCACTTT.

This clone was counted only a few times. The chain is built from TRBV9 and TRBJ2-3; TRBD1 might be the D (6 bases). The V end was cut by 2 bases, the J end by 8 bases, with 9 bases between. CDR1 is SGDLS and CDR2 is YYNGEE in the germline V gene. The CDR3 spans 12 residues. The DNA for the CDR3 is TGTGCCAGCAGCGTCGTCAGGGGTACGCAGTATTTT. Protein sequence: CASSVVRGTQYF.

The rearrangement joins TRBV19 to TRBJ1-2; 7 bases are shared with TRBD1. The junction had 3 bases not matched to a gene; V was cut back by 5 bases and J by 0 bases. There are 14 residues in the CDR3. Germline CDR1 LNHDA, CDR2 SQIVND (reference sequence). The CDR3 reads CASSLGQPNYGYTF. The DNA for the CDR3 is TGTGCCAGTAGTTTGGGACAGCCTAACTATGGCTACACCTTC.

The chain employs TRBV5-6 and TRBJ1-2; D might be TRBD1 (6 bases). This CDR3 spans 15 amino acids. Germline values: CDR1 SGHDT, CDR2 YYEEEE. V lost 2 bases to trimming and J lost 3 bases, with 14 bases between them. CDR3 in DNA: TGTGCCAGCAGCTTCACCAGGGGAGCATACTATGGCTACACCTTC. It codes for CASSFTRGAYYGYTF. Based on the CDR3 plus reference TRBV5-6 and TRBJ1-2, the full variable domain is DAGVTQSPTHLIKTRGQQVTLRCSPKSGHDTVSWYQQALGQGPQFIFQYYEEEERQRGNFPDRFSGHQFPNYSSELNVNALLLGDSALYLCASSFTRGAYYGYTFGSGTRLTVV.

The V gene is TRBV7-2, the J gene TRBJ2-1; 9 nucleotides match TRBD2. CDR3 length: 14 residues. Germline CDR1 reads SGHTA; CDR2 reads FQGNSA. Trimming took 6 bases from V and 5 from J; bases not matched to a gene: 5. The CDR3 DNA is TGTGCCAGCAGGCTGGGACTAGCCGACAATGAGCAGTTCTTC. Protein sequence: CASRLGLADNEQFF.

The chain links TRBV11-3 to TRBJ2-3; perhaps TRBD1 as D (5 bases). Germline loops: CDR1 SGHNT, CDR2 YENEEA. V lost 1 base to trimming and J lost 8 bases, with 10 bases between them. The CDR3 extends over 13 amino acids. Here the CDR3 DNA reads TGTGCCAGCAGCTTAGTTCCGCAGGGTACGCAGTATTTT. Translation gives CASSLVPQGTQYF.

The J gene is TRBJ1-2, the V gene TRBV10-3; TRBD1 agrees at 7 bases. The CDR3 spans 15 residues. Germline-derived CDR1 and CDR2 are ENHRY and SYGVKD. V lost 3 bases, J lost 4 bases, and 8 bases stayed unmatched. Here the CDR3 reads CAISDGQGGSYGYTF. The DNA of the CDR3 is TGTGCCATCAGTGACGGGCAAGGGGGCTCCTATGGCTACACCTTC.

This clone has only one observation. The V call is TRBV5-1, the J call TRBJ2-5; a weak D match, TRBD1 (6 bases). The CDR3 totals 14 residues. CDR1 is SGHRS and CDR2 is YFSETQ in the germline V gene. V shed 4 bases and J shed 4 bases, with 14 bases lying between them. This CDR3 is CASSKQGEGETQYF. CDR3 nucleotides: TGCGCCAGCAGCAAACAGGGAGAGGGAGAGACCCAGTACTTC.

This chain joins TRBV5-1 and TRBJ1-1, with a weak D call TRBD1 (5 bases). The CDR3 runs 13 residues. CDR1 and CDR2 (germline): SGHRS, YFSETQ. V lost 5 bases to trimming and J lost 0 bases, with 8 bases between them. This chain's CDR3 is CASRSGMNTEAFF. Here the CDR3 DNA reads TGCGCCAGCAGGTCAGGGATGAACACTGAAGCTTTCTTT.

The chain uses TRBV5-1 and TRBJ1-2, with TRBD1 matching over 7 bases. The CDR3 totals 15 residues. J lost 0 bases, V lost 4 bases, and 6 bases had no gene match. Germline CDR1 and CDR2: SGHRS and YFSETQ. The CDR3 region is CASSAGTASNYGYTF. The CDR3 DNA follows: TGCGCCAGCAGCGCCGGGACAGCCTCTAACTATGGCTACACCTTC.

J is TRBJ1-3 and V is TRBV5-1; 7 bases match TRBD1. Germline CDR1 and CDR2: SGHRS and YFSETQ. The J segment lost 5 bases and the V segment lost 3 bases, leaving 17 bases of the junction unmatched. The CDR3 is 18 amino acids. The CDR3 nucleotides are TGCGCCAGCAGCTGGGACAGTGCGAGTGGGTTAAGTAGAAACACCATATATTTT. This sequence encodes CASSWDSASGLSRNTIYF.

The chain carries TRBV19 and TRBJ1-5, with 7 bases aligning to TRBD1. CDR3 length: 14 residues. With V trimmed by 6 bases and J by 7 bases, 9 bases remained unmatched. The V gene's germline CDR1 is LNHDA and CDR2 SQIVND (reference sequence). CDR3 sequence reads: CASRATGSGQPQHF. CDR3 nucleotides: TGTGCCAGTAGGGCGACAGGGTCAGGCCAGCCCCAGCATTTT. Combining the CDR3 with reference TRBV19 and TRBJ1-5 gives the whole variable domain DGGITQSPKYLFRKEGQNVTLSCEQNLNHDAMYWYRQDPGQGLRLIYYSQIVNDFQKGDIAEGYSVSREKKESFPLTVTSAQKNPTAFYLCASRATGSGQPQHFGDGTRLSIL.

This clone was found a few times. This chain connects TRBV21-1 to TRBJ1-4; the table's TRBD1 call for D was not verified on the DNA. TRBV21-1 is a pseudogene segment. This CDR3 is built from 16 residues. The CDR3, as DNA: TGTGCCAGCAGCAAAGATCGGGACAGTATGGATGAAAAACTGTTTTTT. Its protein product is CASSKDRDSMDEKLFF.

This chain uses TRBV7-9 with TRBJ2-2; D gene unclear. The length of the CDR3 is 14 residues. Trimming cost V 5 bases and J 1 base, with 8 bases left between them. Germline V gene data show CDR1 as SEHNR and CDR2 as FQNEAQ (reference sequence). The CDR3 nucleotides read TGTGCCAGCAGCCCCACTAAGAACACCGGGGAGCTGTTTTTT. Protein: CASSPTKNTGELFF.

J is TRBJ1-2 and V is TRBV5-1; 7 bases align to TRBD1. V lost 4 bases, J lost 6 bases, and 6 bases stayed unmatched. This CDR3 spans 13 amino acids. Looked up from germline, CDR1 is SGHRS and CDR2 is YFSETQ. The CDR3 sequence is CASSPDRVNGYTF. DNA for the CDR3: TGCGCCAGCAGCCCCGACAGGGTTAATGGCTACACCTTC.

The genes are TRBV4-1 and TRBJ2-1; TRBD2 agrees at 10 bases. V was pared by 4 bases and J by 6 bases, with 6 bases of the junction left unmatched. This CDR3 is built from 15 residues. Germline V CDR1 and CDR2: MGHRA, YSYEKL. This CDR3 is CASSPTSGAINEQFF. DNA of the CDR3: TGCGCCAGCAGCCCAACTAGCGGGGCTATCAATGAGCAGTTCTTC.

This chain links TRBV7-8 with TRBJ1-5, with D perhaps matching TRBD1 (5 bases). Germline CDR1 is SGHVS and CDR2 is FQNEAQ. The V gene lost 4 bases and the J gene lost 3 bases, with 13 bases spanning the gap. The CDR3 runs 15 residues. CDR3 sequence (DNA): TGTGCCAGCAGCTCCCAGGGCAGATACAATCAGCCCCAGCATTTT. This gives the protein CASSSQGRYNQPQHF.

The chain couples TRBV18 to TRBJ2-1; 7 bases align to TRBD2. Germline CDR1 is KGHSH and CDR2 is LQKENI. The CDR3 is 16 residues long. Trimming removed 2 bases from V and 3 bases from J; junction bases left unmatched: 7. CDR3 amino acids: CASSPNRRGSYNEQFF. CDR3 bases: TGTGCCAGCTCACCAAATAGGCGGGGGAGCTACAATGAGCAGTTCTTC.

This chain connects TRBV24-1 to TRBJ2-3; TRBD1 aligns across 8 bases. CDR3 size: 15 residues. Trimming took 3 bases from V and 4 from J; bases not matched to a gene: 5. Germline V gene data show CDR1 as KGHDR and CDR2 as SFDVKD. The CDR3 loop is CATSDRQGTSDTQYF. CDR3 nucleotides: TGTGCCACCAGTGATAGACAGGGGACATCAGATACGCAGTATTTT.

The chain employs TRBV18 and TRBJ1-3; D unresolved. The CDR3 spans 14 residues. Germline V lookup: CDR1 KGHSH, CDR2 LQKENI. The V end was cut by 3 bases, the J end by 0 bases, with 6 bases between. The CDR3 DNA follows: TGTGCCAGCTCACCCAACACCTCTGGAAACACCATATATTTT. Translating it yields CASSPNTSGNTIYF.

This rearrangement joins TRBV5-1 to TRBJ1-2; unclear D gene. This CDR3 is built from 14 residues. Trimming cost V 0 bases and J 5 bases, with 11 bases left between them. CDR1 is SGHRS and CDR2 is YFSETQ in the germline V gene. The CDR3 bases are TGCGCCAGCAGCTTGGGGCAGGCCACGTATGGCTACACCTTC. Translation gives CASSLGQATYGYTF.

The chain couples TRBV7-8 to TRBJ2-1, with 11 bases lining up with TRBD1. CDR1 and CDR2 (germline): SGHVS, FQNEAQ. The V gene end was trimmed by 5 bases and the J gene end by 9 bases; junction bases not matched to a gene: 6. This CDR3 is built from 14 residues. The CDR3 spells CASSPRTGGPEQFF. The CDR3 DNA sequence: TGTGCCAGCAGCCCCCGGACAGGGGGCCCTGAGCAGTTCTTC.

The genes are TRBV12-5 and TRBJ1-1, with D possibly being TRBD1 (5 bases). This CDR3 region has 13 residues. Trimming cost V 1 base and J 4 bases, with 7 bases left between them. Germline V gives CDR1 LGHNT, CDR2 FRNRAP. The DNA for the CDR3 is TGTGCTAGTGGTTTGGGTAGGGGCACTGAAGCTTTCTTT. Protein sequence: CASGLGRGTEAFF. The full variable domain, in which reference TRBV12-5 and TRBJ1-1 provide the parts outside the CDR3, is DARVTQTPRHKVTEMGQEVTMRCQPILGHNTVFWYRQTMMQGLELLAYFRNRAPLDDSGMPKDRFSAEMPDATLATLKIQPSEPRDSAVYFCASGLGRGTEAFFGQGTRLTVV.

This clone was observed a single time. The J gene is TRBJ1-2, the V gene TRBV5-6, with 10 bases fitting TRBD1. CDR1 SGHDT and CDR2 YYEEEE come from the germline V gene. The CDR3 extends over 15 amino acids. With V trimmed by 4 bases and J by 3 bases, 6 bases remained unmatched. The CDR3 loop is CASSRTGGTYYGYTF. For the CDR3, the DNA is TGTGCCAGCAGCAGGACAGGGGGGACGTACTATGGCTACACCTTC.

In DNA, the CDR3 is TGTGCCAGCAGCCTTGAGCTCAATCAGCCCCAGCATTTT. Its protein product is CASSLELNQPQHF. The chain employs TRBV7-9 and TRBJ1-5; D unclear. The V gene lost 5 bases and the J gene lost 3 bases, with 8 bases spanning the gap. Germline loops: CDR1 SEHNR, CDR2 FQNEAQ (reference sequence). The CDR3 consists of 13 residues.

The V gene is TRBV6-5, the J gene TRBJ2-5; D is possibly TRBD2 (5 bases). The CDR3 runs 12 residues. Germline CDR1 reads MNHEY; CDR2 reads SVGAGI. Trimming shortened V by 4 bases and J by 10 bases, and 13 bases separated the two germline ends. DNA for the CDR3: TGTGCCAGCAGTTGGACGTTCCGGGACCAGTACTTC. Translating it yields CASSWTFRDQYF.